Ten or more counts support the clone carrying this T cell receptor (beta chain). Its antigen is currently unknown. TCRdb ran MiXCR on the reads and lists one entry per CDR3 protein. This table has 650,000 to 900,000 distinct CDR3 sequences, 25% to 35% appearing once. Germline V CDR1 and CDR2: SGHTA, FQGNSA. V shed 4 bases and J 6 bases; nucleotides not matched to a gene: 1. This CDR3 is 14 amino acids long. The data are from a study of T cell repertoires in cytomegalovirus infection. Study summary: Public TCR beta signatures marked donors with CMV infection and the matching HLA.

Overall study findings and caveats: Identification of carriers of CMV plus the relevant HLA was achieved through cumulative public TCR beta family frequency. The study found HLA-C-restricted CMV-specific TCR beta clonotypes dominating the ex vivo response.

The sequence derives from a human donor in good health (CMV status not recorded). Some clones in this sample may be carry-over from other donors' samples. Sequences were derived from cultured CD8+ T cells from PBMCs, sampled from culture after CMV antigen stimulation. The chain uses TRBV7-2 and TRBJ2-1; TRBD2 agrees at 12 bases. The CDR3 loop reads CASSWGLAGNEQFF. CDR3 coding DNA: TGTGCCAGCAGCTGGGGACTAGCGGGCAATGAGCAGTTCTTC.